This T cell receptor beta chain emerged from a study of beta chain features in type 1 diabetes. Notes on the study in general: PCR might favor shorter templates, but any such skew would affect patients and controls equally. Type 1 diabetes patients had moderately but significantly shorter TCRB CDR3s in all four CD4+ subsets. In the patient group, naive, central memory and Treg TCRB repertoires seemed more alike than in the healthy donor group.

Details on this clone: Its antigen remains unknown.

The isolated RNA, all of it, was reverse transcribed, so expressed TCRB transcripts were what got sequenced. Sequencing was performed with immunoSEQ multiplex PCR; in TCRdb, only in-frame clones are kept and a portion is missing. The sample has about 130,000 clones, about 8.7% seen once. Germline V CDR1 and CDR2: LNHNV, YYDKDF (reference sequence). Trimming took 0 bases from V and 3 from J; bases not matched to a gene: 4. This CDR3 has 16 residues. A heparinised blood draw that averaged approximately 120 mL was obtained once from each donor. The sequencing input was central memory CD4+ T cells from blood. This clonotype originated in a man between 18 and 35 years old in good health. The J gene is TRBJ1-4, the V gene TRBV15; the match to TRBD1 covers 7 bases. The CDR3 spells CATSRDATGSNEKLFF. CDR3 coding DNA: TGTGCCACCAGCAGAGATGCGACAGGGTCTAATGAAAAACTGTTTTTT.